This TCR beta chain was captured in a study of HIV-infected children after antiretroviral therapy interruption. On the study more broadly: In continuous treatment, analyzed samples were from weeks 0, 48 and 150.

This clonotype was recorded many times. The antigen is undetermined. Findings and caveats of the study: Minor non-naive CD45RA+ populations, like EMRA or stem memory, might contaminate naive sorts. Naive CD4+ CDR3 sharing between time points fell after interruption began.

The CDR3 extends over 14 amino acids. CDR1 and CDR2 (germline): DFQATT, SNEGSKA (reference sequence). Deletions cut 6 bases from V and 5 bases from J, with 19 bases between. Treatment meaning: PENTA 11 planned treatment interruption arm or continuous ART arm. Only samples with at least 5 million viable PBMCs qualified. A 3' RACE protocol on RNA, with unique molecular identifiers, produced the TCR library. From the 3' RACE reads, TCRdb called clonotypes with MiXCR, one entry per CDR3 protein. The sample holds some 51,000 distinct CDR3 sequences, 4.3% seen once. The chain recombines TRBV20-1 with TRBJ1-1; D unclear. The starting material was CD45RA+ CD4+ T cells from PBMCs, pooled from several time points, obtained from a donor given antiretroviral therapy, either interrupted or continuous. Subset defined: naive CD4+ CD45RA+ CD45RO- T cells. The receptor was isolated from a pool of human donors with HIV. This CDR3 is CSALMTTGRTEAFF. The DNA of the CDR3 is TGCAGTGCCCTAATGACGACGGGAAGGACTGAAGCTTTCTTT.